This entry is about one T cell receptor (beta chain). Its specificity is not known. The sample originates from a study of CD8 T cells in Susac syndrome. Points from the study as a whole: The study recognized that its TCR sequencing and HLA analysis covered a relatively small number of individuals.

An input of about 0.5 to 1 ug of RNA was subjected to reverse transcription using random hexamers. Multiplex PCR with immunoSEQ amplified the TCR beta CDR3 across 54 Vbeta and 13 Jbeta. TCRdb processed the immunoSEQ multiplex PCR reads anew with MiXCR; each CDR3 protein has one entry. The sample holds 150,000 to 200,000 distinct CDR3 sequences; 85% to 95% are singletons and the top ten take roughly 0.16%. V was trimmed by 2 bases and J by 5 bases, leaving 10 bases between them. Per the germline V gene, CDR1 is SGDLS and CDR2 is YYNGEE. The CDR3 extends over 14 amino acids. Sequencing of TCR beta was performed on blood CD8+ T cells and on blood CD4+ T cells.

The chain recombines TRBV9 with TRBJ2-2; D is possibly TRBD2 (6 bases). Specimen: CD8+ T cells from PBMCs. This TCR came from a human donor with multiple sclerosis. The CDR3 loop reads CASSVGGRTGELFF. DNA for the CDR3: TGTGCCAGCAGCGTCGGAGGGCGGACCGGGGAGCTGTTTTTT.